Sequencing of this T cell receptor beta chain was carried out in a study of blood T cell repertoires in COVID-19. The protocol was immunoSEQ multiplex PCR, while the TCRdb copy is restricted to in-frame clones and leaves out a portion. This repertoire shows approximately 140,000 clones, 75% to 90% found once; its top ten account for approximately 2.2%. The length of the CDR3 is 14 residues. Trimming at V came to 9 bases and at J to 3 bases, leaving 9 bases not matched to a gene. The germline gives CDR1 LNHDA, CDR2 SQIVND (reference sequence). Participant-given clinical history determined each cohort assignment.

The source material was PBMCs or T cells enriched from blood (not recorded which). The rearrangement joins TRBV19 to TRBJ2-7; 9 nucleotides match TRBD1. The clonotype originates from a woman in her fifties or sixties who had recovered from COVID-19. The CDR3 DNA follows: TGTGCCAGCAGCCCGGTGGGACAGGGCTACGAGCAGTACTTC. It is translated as CASSPVGQGYEQYF.